The subject of this entry is one T cell receptor (beta chain). This entry belongs to a study of response to subunit inactivated influenza vaccine. The CDR3 runs to 14 residues. J was trimmed by 7 bases and V by 4 bases; bases with no gene match: 8. Germline lookup yields CDR1 SGHVS and CDR2 FNYEAQ. From the RT-PCR reads, TCRdb called clonotypes with MiXCR, one entry per CDR3 protein. The sample records 500,000 to 550,000 distinct CDR3 sequences, approximately 22% being singletons. This same sample was also part of a study on T cells expressing NK-cell markers. This second study says: 5'RACE template switching with UMIs produced the TCR beta cDNA.

This chain links TRBV7-6 with TRBJ2-7, with 9 bases matching TRBD2. The sample here was CD4+ T cells sorted from PBMCs, taken roughly 12 days after vaccination. This clonotype originated in a man in his fifties or sixties who received an inactivated influenza vaccine. CDR3 region: CASSSLAGAGEQYF. The CDR3 DNA sequence: TGTGCCAGCAGCTCCTTAGCGGGAGCTGGTGAGCAGTACTTC.